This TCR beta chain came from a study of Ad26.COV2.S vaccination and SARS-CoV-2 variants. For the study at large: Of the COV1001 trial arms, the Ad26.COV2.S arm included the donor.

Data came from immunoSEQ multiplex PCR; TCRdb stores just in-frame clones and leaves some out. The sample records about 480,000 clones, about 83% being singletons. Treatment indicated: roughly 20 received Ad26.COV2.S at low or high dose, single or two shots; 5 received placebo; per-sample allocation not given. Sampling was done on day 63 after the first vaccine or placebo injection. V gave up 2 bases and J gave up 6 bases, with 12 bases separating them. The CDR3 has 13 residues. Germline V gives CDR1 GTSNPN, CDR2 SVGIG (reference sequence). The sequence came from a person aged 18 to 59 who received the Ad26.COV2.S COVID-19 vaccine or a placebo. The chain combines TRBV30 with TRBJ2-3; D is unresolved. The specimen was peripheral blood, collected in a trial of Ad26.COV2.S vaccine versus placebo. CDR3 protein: CAWSSGPPDTQYF. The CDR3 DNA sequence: TGTGCCTGGAGTAGTGGTCCACCCGATACGCAGTATTTT.